Each of the 24 T cell receptor beta chains below was sequenced from the same sample in a study of T cell responses to AZD1222 COVID-19 vaccine. The table came from immunoSEQ multiplex PCR; TCRdb's copy has only in-frame clones and leaves some out. The table shows 90,000 or so clones, with about 90% occurring only once. Here the sequenced sample was peripheral blood, taken on day 0 of AZD1222 vaccination. The source is an adult in good health.

The chain employs TRBV7-8 and TRBJ1-2; D might be TRBD1 (6 bases). CDR1 and CDR2 (germline): SGHVS, FQNEAQ. Trimming pared 2 bases from V and 4 bases from J, leaving 11 bases between. There are 14 residues in the CDR3. CDR3 nucleotide sequence: TGTGCCAGCAGCTTACTTGTGACAGGCTATGGCTACACCTTC. Translation gives CASSLLVTGYGYTF.

In DNA form, the CDR3 reads TGTGCCAGCAGTTTCCAGGGGAGGCTCCACGAGCAGTACTTC. It specifies CASSFQGRLHEQYF. The genes are TRBV28 and TRBJ2-7; either TRBD1 or TRBD2 may supply D (6 bases each). The germline gives CDR1 MDHEN, CDR2 SYDVKM. The CDR3 length is 14 residues. Trimming removed 3 bases at V and 5 bases at J, with 14 bases between.

This clone was observed once. The chain joins TRBV18 to TRBJ2-5; 8 nucleotides match TRBD1. The CDR3 sequence is 15 residues long. Trimming cost V 3 bases and J 1 base; bases outside gene matches: 4. Per germline, CDR1 KGHSH and CDR2 LQKENI. CDR3 sequence (DNA): TGTGCCAGCTCACCCGACAGGGGCGTCCAAGAGACCCAGTACTTC. Translating gives CASSPDRGVQETQYF.

Only a few counts were recorded for this clone. The chain is built from TRBV6-5 and TRBJ1-5, with no clear D. Germline V gene data show CDR1 as MNHEY and CDR2 as SVGAGI. The length of the CDR3 is 13 residues. V lost 0 bases and J lost 7, with 7 bases in between. CDR3 coding DNA: TGTGCCAGCAGTTACTCTCGGACCCAGCCCCAGCATTTT. As protein: CASSYSRTQPQHF.

This sequence joins TRBV2 and TRBJ1-1; no clear D. Germline lookup yields CDR1 SNHLY and CDR2 FYNNEI. The V end lost 0 bases, the J end lost 4 bases, and 12 bases lay between the germline ends. The CDR3 is 15 amino acids. In nucleotides, the CDR3 is TGTGCCAGCAGTGAAGCGCGATTCGGGAGCACTGAAGCTTTCTTT. It encodes CASSEARFGSTEAFF. Supplemented by reference TRBV2 and TRBJ1-1, the full variable domain reads EPEVTQTPSHQVTQMGQEVILRCVPISNHLYFYWYRQILGQKVEFLVSFYNNEISEKSEIFDDQFSVERPDGSNFTLKIRSTKLEDSAMYFCASSEARFGSTEAFFGQGTRLTVV.

This clone has only one observation. The chain joins TRBV7-9 to TRBJ2-4, with D possibly called TRBD1 or TRBD2 (5 bases each). CDR3 length equals 18 residues. V was cut by 5 bases and J by 0 bases, with 20 bases left in between. Germline CDR1 SEHNR, CDR2 FQNEAQ (reference sequence). Here the CDR3 DNA reads TGTGCCAGCAGCCATCAGGGAGCGGCCTGGGGAGCCAAAAACATTCAGTACTTC. Translated, it gives CASSHQGAAWGAKNIQYF.

V is TRBV7-8 and J is TRBJ1-2; unclear D gene. From germline, CDR1 is SGHVS and CDR2 FQNEAQ. The V end was cut by 1 base, the J end by 6 bases, with 9 bases between. This CDR3 comprises 13 residues. The CDR3 here is CASSLEGIDGYTF. CDR3 DNA: TGTGCCAGCAGCTTAGAGGGTATTGATGGCTACACCTTC.

This CDR3 is CASSLELRAQFF. For the CDR3, the DNA is TGTGCCAGCAGCTTAGAATTGAGGGCCCAGTTCTTC. The chain joins TRBV7-9 to TRBJ2-1; D might be TRBD2 (5 bases). There are 12 residues in the CDR3. Trimming removed 1 base from V and 13 bases from J, with 11 bases in between. Germline assignment: CDR1 SEHNR and CDR2 FQNEAQ (reference sequence).

V and J are TRBV25-1 and TRBJ1-2, with D unclear. Germline CDR1 is MGHDK and CDR2 is SYGVNS. V was clipped by 9 bases and J by 0 bases, with 5 bases between them. This CDR3 is 11 amino acids long. The CDR3 loop is CASHTNYGYTF. The CDR3 DNA reads TGTGCCAGTCATACTAACTATGGCTACACCTTC.

This sequence joins TRBV28 and TRBJ1-5; D is ambiguous. Germline loops: CDR1 MDHEN, CDR2 SYDVKM. V was cut by 10 bases and J by 2 bases, with 12 bases left in between. CDR3 size: 13 residues. The CDR3 DNA reads TGTGCCACGCTACTGGTTGGCAATCAGCCCCAGCATTTT. Its protein product is CATLLVGNQPQHF.

V usage is TRBV6-5 and J usage is TRBJ2-6; no clear D gene. Germline CDR1 reads MNHEY; CDR2 reads SVGAGI. V was pared by 7 bases and J by 2 bases, with 6 bases between. This CDR3 is 13 amino acids long. CDR3: CASTPAGANVLTF. Written as DNA, the CDR3 is TGTGCCAGCACGCCAGCTGGGGCCAACGTCCTGACTTTC.

The rearrangement uses TRBV2 and TRBJ1-1; no firm D call. This CDR3 region has 12 residues. V was pared by 3 bases and J by 11 bases, with 13 bases between. The germline V gene encodes CDR1 SNHLY and CDR2 FYNNEI. The CDR3 sequence is CASSEFQIDAFF. The CDR3 nucleotides are TGTGCCAGCAGTGAGTTCCAGATTGACGCTTTCTTT.

This sequence joins TRBV18 and TRBJ2-1; D is possibly TRBD1 or TRBD2 (6 bases each). Germline assignment: CDR1 KGHSH and CDR2 LQKENI. This CDR3 is built from 14 residues. Trimming took off 2 bases at V and 8 bases at J, with 13 bases between the two ends. In nucleotides, the CDR3 is TGTGCCAGCTCACCAAACGTCGGGGGCGATGAGCAGTTCTTC. It translates to CASSPNVGGDEQFF.

The rearrangement links TRBV28 to TRBJ1-1; D uncertain. Germline loops: CDR1 MDHEN, CDR2 SYDVKM. The CDR3 is made up of 13 amino acids. V lost 7 bases, J lost 7 bases, and 16 bases lay in between. The CDR3 DNA follows: TGTGCCAGCAATCCGACTCAGTCGGGTGAAGCTTTCTTT. Amino acids: CASNPTQSGEAFF. Complete variable domain (other parts from reference TRBV28 and TRBJ1-1): DVKVTQSSRYLVKRTGEKVFLECVQDMDHENMFWYRQDPGLGLRLIYFSYDVKMKEKGDIPEGYSVSREKKERFSLILESASTNQTSMYLCASNPTQSGEAFFGQGTRLTVV.

The rearrangement joins TRBV7-9 to TRBJ2-7, with a possible D match to TRBD1 (6 bases). Trimming took off 5 bases at V and 2 bases at J, with 10 bases between the two ends. This CDR3 is built from 13 residues. Germline V gives CDR1 SEHNR, CDR2 FQNEAQ (reference sequence). In DNA form, the CDR3 reads TGTGCCAGCAGCGGACGACAGGCCTACGAGCAGTACTTC. As protein: CASSGRQAYEQYF. Filled out from reference TRBV7-9 and TRBJ2-7, the complete variable domain reads DTGVSQNPRHKITKRGQNVTFRCDPISEHNRLYWYRQTLGQGPEFLTYFQNEAQLEKSRLLSDRFSAERPKGSFSTLEIQRTEQGDSAMYLCASSGRQAYEQYFGPGTRLTVT.

V is TRBV29-1 and J is TRBJ1-1; the D gene is possibly TRBD1 (5 bases). Trimming took off 7 bases at V and 6 bases at J, with 15 bases between the two ends. Germline values: CDR1 SQVTM, CDR2 ANQGSEA. The CDR3 totals 12 residues. CDR3 sequence: CSAGTRSAEAFF. Here the CDR3 DNA reads TGCAGCGCGGGGACGCGGAGCGCTGAAGCTTTCTTT.

The chain carries TRBV5-1 and TRBJ1-1; TRBD1 is a possible D gene (6 bases). The CDR3 totals 14 residues. Germline values: CDR1 SGHRS, CDR2 YFSETQ. V was pared by 4 bases and J by 10 bases, with 20 bases between. CDR3 DNA sequence: TGCGCCAGCAGCCCCGCGGGAACAGGGTCGGGAGCTTTCTTT. This sequence encodes CASSPAGTGSGAFF. Looking up the rest from reference TRBV5-1 and TRBJ1-1 gives the full variable domain: KAGVTQTPRYLIKTRGQQVTLSCSPISGHRSVSWYQQTPGQGLQFLFEYFSETQRNKGNFPGRFSGRQFSNSRSEMNVSTLELGDSALYLCASSPAGTGSGAFFGQGTRLTVV.

V and J are TRBV6-5 and TRBJ1-3; D unresolved. The CDR3 consists of 13 residues. Between the trimmed V and J ends, which lost 2 bases and 3 bases, there was a span of 5 bases. Germline CDR1 is MNHEY and CDR2 is SVGAGI. The DNA for the CDR3 is TGTGCCAGCAGTTACACCCTTGGAAACACCATATATTTT. This gives the protein CASSYTLGNTIYF.

CDR3 in amino acids: CASSLVGGTGVGYTF. The CDR3 DNA sequence: TGTGCCAGCAGCTTGGTCGGGGGGACAGGAGTTGGCTACACCTTC. The chain joins TRBV5-6 to TRBJ1-2, with TRBD1 matching 8 bases. J was trimmed by 7 bases and V by 0 bases; bases with no gene match: 8. Looked up from germline, CDR1 is SGHDT and CDR2 is YYEEEE. The CDR3 has 15 amino acids.

This chain connects TRBV10-2 to TRBJ2-7; D possibly corresponds to TRBD1 (6 bases). V lost 6 bases to trimming and J lost 2 bases, with 14 bases between them. Germline CDR1 and CDR2: WSHSY and SAAADI. This CDR3 is built from 14 residues. CDR3 nucleotides: TGCGCCAGCAGGGCGCCCGGACAGACCTACGAGCAGTACTTC. Protein sequence: CASRAPGQTYEQYF.

The V call is TRBV2, the J call TRBJ2-5, with 7 positions matching TRBD2. The length of the CDR3 is 12 residues. CDR1 is SNHLY and CDR2 is FYNNEI in the germline V gene. V shed 8 bases and J 3 bases; nucleotides not matched to a gene: 3. The CDR3 spells CASPAGEETQYF. The CDR3 DNA is TGTGCCAGCCCTGCGGGAGAAGAGACCCAGTACTTC.

The chain is built from TRBV4-2 and TRBJ2-1; TRBD2 aligns across 8 bases. This CDR3 has 16 residues. In germline, CDR1 is LGHNA, CDR2 YNFKEQ. Unmatched junction bases numbered 7, after V lost 0 bases and J lost 6 bases. The CDR3 sequence: CASSQERLALINEQFF. The CDR3 bases are TGTGCCAGCAGCCAAGAAAGACTAGCGCTGATCAATGAGCAGTTCTTC.

V gene TRBV12-5 combines with J gene TRBJ2-1; TRBD2 agrees at 12 bases. CDR3 length: 14 amino acids. J was trimmed by 7 bases and V by 6 bases; bases with no gene match: 4. Looked up from germline, CDR1 is LGHNT and CDR2 is FRNRAP. In DNA, the CDR3 is TGTGCTAGTGGCCCTAGCGGGAGGGCGAATGAGCAGTTCTTC. Amino acids: CASGPSGRANEQFF.

V usage is TRBV5-4 and J usage is TRBJ2-7; perhaps TRBD2 as D (5 bases). Germline CDR1 SGHNT, CDR2 YYREEE (reference sequence). V dropped 0 bases and J dropped 0 bases, with 7 bases sitting between them. The CDR3 contains 14 residues. Here the CDR3 reads CASSLDTSSYEQYF. In nucleotides, the CDR3 is TGTGCCAGCAGCTTGGACACTAGCTCCTACGAGCAGTACTTC.